This TCR beta chain is drawn from a study of blood T cell repertoires in COVID-19 (dated by TCRdb to the early 2020s). A note on the overall study: Samples from collaborators originated in the United States, Italy and Spain and spanned both the acute and convalescent phases of COVID-19. Samples came from the ongoing ImmuneRACE study (first 160 participants) plus 1,254 subjects from 6 global collaborators. Subjects who had been exposed to COVID-19, were actively infected with it, or had recovered from it provided the deeply sampled blood TCRbeta repertoires that made up the dataset. The prospective study material was composed of cDNA or gDNA derived from T cells, B-cell-depleted T cells, or PBMCs. The repertoires were released in a freely available public database intended as a resource for research on the immune response to SARS-CoV-2. Where available, HLA class I and class II types were taken from metadata supplied by the sample provider and were not determined by assay-based typing. Sample metadata almost always included a de-identified subject ID, COVID-19 status, age in years and sex. Study-level results and caveats: The quantity of clinical and demographic metadata differed by source and by participant and was supplied without curation.

Collaborating institutions collected whole blood in K2EDTA tubes following their own protocols. For TCRbeta analysis, collaborator samples were shipped as frozen whole blood, as isolated PBMCs, or as DNA extracted from either sample type. TCRbeta CDR3 regions were amplified from genomic DNA using the immunoSEQ Assay, a bias-controlled multiplex PCR. The study's processing was this. The number of nucleated cells in each sample was estimated by amplification of reference gene primers within the assay. To quantify the absolute abundance of each unique TCRbeta CDR3 rearrangement, sequence reads were collapsed and filtered. For each sample, productive Simpson clonality was calculated as the square root of Simpson's diversity index across productive rearrangements. The table was pulled from immuneACCESS by TCRdb, which kept in-frame rearrangements only. Such tables lose some clones; where checked, under half of the loss comes from unresolved V genes, and the rest has no known cause. That table gives V, J and clone size, and the DNA gave D and trimming. The sample has approximately 120,000 clones on record, roughly 80% of them singletons. In total, the top ten clones hold roughly 25% of the sample.

For this clone: Its antigen remains undetermined. Base qualities were left out, and no much larger clone turns up one base away.

Unmatched junction bases come to 15, with V trimmed by 4 bases and J by 1 base. The CDR3 numbers 20 residues from cysteine through phenylalanine. Just the 60-base CDR3 DNA is kept, in frame starting at base 1. CDR1 and CDR2, looked up from the germline V gene, are MGHRA and YSYEKL. The sequenced sample was peripheral blood. This sequence uses TRBV4-1 and TRBJ2-3; TRBD2 fits 12 bases in the junction. This sequence originates from a human donor in a cohort sampled during active COVID-19. The sequence in DNA is TGCGCCAGCAGCCCGGAAGGGGCTAGCGGGGGGGGTCTCCGCACAGATACGCAGTATTTT. Its translation is CASSPEGASGGGLRTDTQYF.